This T cell receptor (beta chain) was identified during a study of blood T cell repertoires in COVID-19. Study background: The origin of the acute and convalescent COVID-19 samples was the United States, Italy and Spain.

A note on this clone: This CDR3 is also generated by other DNA sequences in the sample.

Clinical histories supplied by participants themselves formed the basis of cohort assignment. In Cohort 3, a recovered donor had either two negative PCRs, clearance, or symptom resolution. The CDR3 spans 15 residues. Per the germline V gene, CDR1 is KGHSH and CDR2 is LQKENI. The V gene end was trimmed by 1 base and the J gene end by 2 bases; junction bases not matched to a gene: 4. In the study's own analysis: Reference gene primer amplification yielded estimated nucleated cell counts. The data were produced by immunoSEQ multiplex PCR, yet TCRdb's version contains in-frame clones alone and is incomplete. The D gene and trimming were derived from the DNA, and the V and J assignments and clone size from that table. The repertoire consists of about 250,000 clones, with about 87% occurring once and the leading ten covering less than 3%.

Sequencing was done on a sample of PBMCs or T cells enriched from blood (not recorded which). The source of this sequence is a woman in her forties or fifties who had recovered from COVID-19. This chain connects TRBV18 to TRBJ1-1; 7 positions agree with TRBD1. The CDR3 is CASSPRQGDNTEAFF. CDR3 DNA sequence: TGTGCCAGCTCACCACGACAGGGCGATAACACTGAAGCTTTCTTT.